One sample yielded the 29 T cell receptor beta chains listed below, sequenced in a study of blood T cell repertoires in COVID-19. Repertoires were generated with immunoSEQ multiplex PCR, while TCRdb's copy carries only in-frame clones and drops some. The data contain roughly 250,000 clones, approximately 83% of them singletons. The sequencing input was PBMCs or T cells enriched from blood (not recorded which). These TCRs come from a middle-aged woman with acute COVID-19.

The genes are TRBV19 and TRBJ2-7, with D maybe TRBD1 (5 bases). Per germline, CDR1 LNHDA and CDR2 SQIVND (reference sequence). V was pared by 0 bases and J by 7 bases, with 16 bases between. The CDR3 consists of 15 residues. The CDR3 spells CASSIESGPIGEQYF. Here the CDR3 DNA reads TGTGCCAGTAGTATAGAGTCAGGGCCGATCGGGGAGCAGTACTTC.

The V call is TRBV19, the J call TRBJ2-5, with a possible D match to TRBD1 (6 bases). The V gene lost 8 bases and the J gene lost 4 bases, with 14 bases spanning the gap. Germline lookup yields CDR1 LNHDA and CDR2 SQIVND (reference sequence). The CDR3 extends over 13 amino acids. The DNA for the CDR3 is TGTGCCAGTTCGTGGGGGCGCGGAGAGACCCAGTACTTC. It yields the protein CASSWGRGETQYF.

The chain has TRBV5-4 and TRBJ2-7, with 7 bases identical to TRBD1. There are 14 residues in the CDR3. Germline V gene data show CDR1 as SGHNT and CDR2 as YYREEE (reference sequence). The V gene end was trimmed by 5 bases and the J gene end by 0 bases; junction bases not matched to a gene: 5. Here the CDR3 reads CASSRDSASYEQYF. As DNA, the CDR3 is TGTGCCAGCAGTCGGGACAGCGCCTCCTACGAGCAGTACTTC. Together with reference TRBV5-4 and TRBJ2-7, the CDR3 gives the full variable domain: ETGVTQSPTHLIKTRGQQVTLRCSSQSGHNTVSWYQQALGQGPQFIFQYYREEENGRGNFPPRFSGLQFPNYSSELNVNALELDDSALYLCASSRDSASYEQYFGPGTRLTVT.

The chain recombines TRBV6-5 with TRBJ2-7; the match to TRBD1 covers 12 bases. The J segment lost 7 bases and the V segment lost 7 bases, leaving 8 bases of the junction unmatched. CDR1 and CDR2 from the germline V gene are MNHEY and SVGAGI. This CDR3 region has 14 residues. CDR3 nucleotide sequence: TGTGCCAGCAACCCGGGACAGGGGGCTAAAGAGCAGTACTTC. This encodes CASNPGQGAKEQYF.

The rearrangement uses TRBV25-1 and TRBJ1-2; TRBD1 might be the D (5 bases). The CDR3 is 14 residues long. Per germline, CDR1 MGHDK and CDR2 SYGVNS. Trimming cost V 3 bases and J 8 bases, with 16 bases left between them. The chain's CDR3 is CASSDQSGGLGYTF. The CDR3 nucleotides are TGTGCCAGCAGTGATCAATCGGGGGGATTGGGCTACACCTTC.

CDR3 sequence reads: CASSLGNTIYF. As DNA, the CDR3 is TGTGCCAGTAGTCTTGGAAACACCATATATTTT. The chain is built from TRBV19 and TRBJ1-3, with D hard to call. Trimming removed 5 bases from V and 3 bases from J, with 2 bases in between. CDR1 LNHDA and CDR2 SQIVND come from the germline V gene (reference sequence). The CDR3 spans 11 residues.

This clone was seen once. The chain couples TRBV12-3 or TRBV12-4 to TRBJ1-5; TRBD1 might be the D (6 bases). The length of the CDR3 is 13 residues. V shed 8 bases and J shed 0 bases, with 8 bases lying between them. CDR3 region: CASAGVSNQPQHF. For the CDR3, the DNA is TGTGCCAGCGCAGGGGTTAGCAATCAGCCCCAGCATTTT.

The V gene is TRBV27, the J gene TRBJ1-1; the match to TRBD1 covers 9 bases. The V gene end was trimmed by 4 bases and the J gene end by 3 bases; junction bases not matched to a gene: 9. Germline loops: CDR1 MNHEY, CDR2 SMNVEV (reference sequence). The CDR3 loop spans 16 amino acids. CDR3 region: CASSYPDRGRDTEAFF. CDR3 bases: TGTGCCAGCAGTTATCCGGACAGGGGCCGGGACACTGAAGCTTTCTTT.

This clone was found a few times. This sequence joins TRBV5-5 and TRBJ1-5; TRBD1 aligns across 8 bases. The CDR3 is 13 residues long. The germline V gene has CDR1 SGHKS and CDR2 YYEKEE (reference sequence). V gave up 4 bases and J gave up 4 bases; unmatched junction bases: 1. The CDR3 here is CASSRTGNQPQHF. The CDR3 DNA follows: TGTGCCAGCAGCCGGACAGGGAATCAGCCCCAGCATTTT.

The J gene is TRBJ2-5, the V gene TRBV6-4; possibly TRBD2 for D (6 bases). Germline V gives CDR1 MRHNA, CDR2 SNTAGT. The CDR3 covers 15 residues. Trimming took 8 bases from V and 2 from J, leaving 18 bases between them. CDR3 coding DNA: TGTGCCAGCGAGGGACTGGACGGGGAGCAAGAGACCCAGTACTTC. Translated, it gives CASEGLDGEQETQYF.

This chain links TRBV4-1 with TRBJ2-1; D is possibly TRBD2 (5 bases). V was pared by 1 base and J by 6 bases, with 10 bases between. The CDR3 covers 14 residues. Germline CDR1 is MGHRA and CDR2 is YSYEKL. The CDR3 DNA is TGCGCCAGCAGCCAAGTGAGGGAGTTCAATGAGCAGTTCTTC. Translated, it gives CASSQVREFNEQFF.

The chain carries TRBV6-1 and TRBJ2-1; 8 bases match TRBD2. V gave up 2 bases and J gave up 4 bases; unmatched junction bases: 1. CDR1 MNHNS and CDR2 SASEGT come from the germline V gene. CDR3 size: 14 residues. The CDR3 loop reads CASSEPSGYNEQFF. The CDR3 nucleotides are TGTGCCAGCAGTGAACCTAGCGGGTACAATGAGCAGTTCTTC.

CDR3 DNA sequence: TGTGCCAGCAGCGTAGAACTAGCGAGCACCGGGGAGCTGTTTTTT. This translates into CASSVELASTGELFF. The rearrangement uses TRBV9 and TRBJ2-2; TRBD2 agrees at 7 bases. Per germline, CDR1 SGDLS and CDR2 YYNGEE. V lost 0 bases, J lost 4 bases, and 3 bases stayed unmatched. This CDR3 has 15 amino acids.

DNA of the CDR3: TGTGCCAGCAGCCAAGCGGGGGGATGGAACTATGGCTACACCTTC. It codes for CASSQAGGWNYGYTF. The rearrangement links TRBV14 to TRBJ1-2, with a weak D call TRBD1 (5 bases). The CDR3 has 15 amino acids. The germline V gene encodes CDR1 SGHDN and CDR2 FVKESK. Trimming stripped 1 base from V and 2 bases from J, with 11 bases between.

The chain has TRBV2 and TRBJ1-2; TRBD1 matches at 8 bases. V shed 2 bases, J shed 6 bases, and the junction held 2 bases outside the gene matches. Germline assignment: CDR1 SNHLY and CDR2 FYNNEI. This CDR3 has 13 residues. In DNA, the CDR3 is TGTGCCAGCAGTGAAAGCAGGGGGCATGGCTACACCTTC. Translated: CASSESRGHGYTF.

This clone occurred once. V usage is TRBV2 and J usage is TRBJ2-7; D is perhaps TRBD1 (5 bases). The length of the CDR3 is 12 residues. Trimming took off 1 base at V and 7 bases at J, with 8 bases between the two ends. Germline loops: CDR1 SNHLY, CDR2 FYNNEI. The CDR3 protein is CASSEGGQEQYF. The CDR3 DNA sequence: TGTGCCAGCAGTGAAGGAGGACAAGAGCAGTACTTC. The full variable domain, in which reference TRBV2 and TRBJ2-7 provide the parts outside the CDR3, is EPEVTQTPSHQVTQMGQEVILRCVPISNHLYFYWYRQILGQKVEFLVSFYNNEISEKSEIFDDQFSVERPDGSNFTLKIRSTKLEDSAMYFCASSEGGQEQYFGPGTRLTVT.

V gene TRBV29-1 combines with J gene TRBJ2-1; 7 nucleotides line up with TRBD2. Germline CDR1 reads SQVTM; CDR2 reads ANQGSEA. The J segment lost 7 bases and the V segment lost 2 bases, leaving 11 bases of the junction unmatched. The CDR3 totals 15 residues. The DNA of the CDR3 is TGCAGCGTTGAACGGAGCGGGATATTCTTGAATGAGCAGTTCTTC. It translates to CSVERSGIFLNEQFF.

The rearrangement joins TRBV9 to TRBJ2-1, with TRBD2 matching over 7 bases. The CDR3 loop spans 16 amino acids. CDR1 is SGDLS and CDR2 is YYNGEE in the germline V gene. V gave up 4 bases and J gave up 0 bases; unmatched junction bases: 7. CDR3 region: CASSLKSGDSYNEQFF. The CDR3 DNA reads TGTGCCAGCAGCCTTAAGAGCGGGGACTCCTACAATGAGCAGTTCTTC.

V is TRBV4-2 and J is TRBJ2-7, with 10 bases fitting TRBD2. CDR3 length: 18 residues. With 0 bases clipped from V and 1 base from J, the junction kept 9 bases outside the gene matches. Per the germline V gene, CDR1 is LGHNA and CDR2 is YNFKEQ. CDR3 in amino acids: CASSQEPPTSGDSYEQYF. CDR3 bases: TGTGCCAGCAGCCAAGAGCCCCCCACTAGCGGGGATTCCTACGAGCAGTACTTC.

The J gene is TRBJ2-1, the V gene TRBV13, with 11 bases identical to TRBD2. V lost 4 bases to trimming and J lost 10 bases; unmatched junction nucleotides: 3. From germline, CDR1 is PRHDT and CDR2 FYEKMQ (reference sequence). The CDR3 is 13 amino acids. CDR3 residues: CASSSIAGGEQFF. In nucleotides, the CDR3 is TGTGCCAGCAGCTCTATAGCGGGAGGGGAGCAGTTCTTC.

The sample holds one count of this clone. The rearrangement links TRBV24-1 to TRBJ2-1; 8 bases fit TRBD2. This CDR3 spans 15 amino acids. The ends lost 6 bases at V and 4 bases at J; junction bases unmatched: 7. Germline values: CDR1 KGHDR, CDR2 SFDVKD. CDR3 nucleotides: TGTGCCACCAGTCCCAGCGGGAGTCCTTACAATGAGCAGTTCTTC. Translation: CATSPSGSPYNEQFF.

This clone is a singleton in its sample. The chain links TRBV19 to TRBJ2-7, with D perhaps matching TRBD1 (6 bases). The CDR3 length is 14 residues. Trimming cost V 0 bases and J 3 bases, with 9 bases left between them. The germline V gene encodes CDR1 LNHDA and CDR2 SQIVND (reference sequence). This CDR3 is CASSIDPGDYEQYF. Here the CDR3 DNA reads TGTGCCAGTAGTATAGATCCAGGGGACTACGAGCAGTACTTC.

The chain uses TRBV19 and TRBJ1-5; 7 bases match TRBD1. Germline V gives CDR1 LNHDA, CDR2 SQIVND (reference sequence). Germline trimming cut 5 bases from V and 5 bases from J; bases unmatched to any gene: 15. The CDR3 loop spans 17 amino acids. CDR3 residues: CASSVHRGPDLHQPQHF. CDR3 coding DNA: TGTGCCAGTAGTGTTCACAGGGGTCCCGATCTCCATCAGCCCCAGCATTTT.

This clone was seen only once. The CDR3 nucleotides read TGTGCCAGCAGTTTCCGTCGGGAGCTGTTTTTT. Translated, it gives CASSFRRELFF. The chain joins TRBV12-3 or TRBV12-4 to TRBJ2-2; D gene unclear. V was shortened by 3 bases and J by 9 bases, with 5 bases between the two germline ends. The length of the CDR3 is 11 residues.

The chain couples TRBV9 to TRBJ1-4; no definite D call. Trimming removed 0 bases from V and 2 bases from J, with 8 bases in between. There are 15 residues in the CDR3. Germline V gene sequence: CDR1 SGDLS, CDR2 YYNGEE. The CDR3: CASSVGEGTNEKLFF. The CDR3 coding sequence is TGTGCCAGCAGCGTAGGGGAGGGCACTAATGAAAAACTGTTTTTT.

This sequence joins TRBV19 and TRBJ2-2; the D gene is possibly TRBD1 (5 bases). Germline CDR1 and CDR2: LNHDA and SQIVND (reference sequence). CDR3 length equals 13 residues. V lost 6 bases, J lost 6 bases, and 11 bases lay in between. CDR3 DNA sequence: TGTGCCAGTAGAAATGGGGCTTCCGGGGAGCTGTTTTTT. Amino acid sequence: CASRNGASGELFF.

The chain is built from TRBV14 and TRBJ2-5, with 8 positions matching TRBD2. This CDR3 has 17 amino acids. V shed 3 bases and J 7 bases; nucleotides not matched to a gene: 16. The germline CDR1 and CDR2 sequences are SGHDN and FVKESK. The CDR3 DNA is TGTGCCAGCAGCCACCGAAAAGCGGGAGAGCACGCCCCGACCCAGTACTTC. Translating it yields CASSHRKAGEHAPTQYF.

The CDR3 DNA reads TGTGCCAGCAGTGACGGACTGGACCTTTACGAGCAGTACTTC. It yields the protein CASSDGLDLYEQYF. The chain uses TRBV25-1 and TRBJ2-7; D may be TRBD2 (5 bases). Trimming stripped 3 bases from V and 4 bases from J, with 13 bases between. The CDR3 is 14 amino acids. Germline loops: CDR1 MGHDK, CDR2 SYGVNS.

The J gene is TRBJ2-2, the V gene TRBV9; D is perhaps TRBD2 (5 bases). From germline, CDR1 is SGDLS and CDR2 YYNGEE. The CDR3 has 13 residues. Trimming pared 5 bases from V and 7 bases from J, leaving 12 bases between. The CDR3 loop is CASRPGIGGELFF. CDR3 DNA: TGTGCCAGCAGGCCGGGGATCGGCGGGGAGCTGTTTTTT. The variable domain in full, with the rest retrieved from reference TRBV9 and TRBJ2-2, is DSGVTQTPKHLITATGQRVTLRCSPRSGDLSVYWYQQSLDQGLQFLIQYYNGEERAKGNILERFSAQQFPDLHSELNLSSLELGDSALYFCASRPGIGGELFFGEGSRLTVL.